This T cell receptor beta chain appears in the sequencing data of a study of control samples from healthy donors and cancer patients. The table came from immunoSEQ multiplex PCR; TCRdb's copy has only in-frame clones and leaves some out. This repertoire shows approximately 70,000 clones, around 87% found once; its top ten account for under 3%. The CDR3 covers 16 residues. Trimming left V 2 bases short and J 1 base short, with 12 bases between. Germline assignment: CDR1 ENHRY and CDR2 SYGVKD. This clonotype originated in a woman between 45 and 60 years old with head and neck cancer. The chain recombines TRBV10-3 with TRBJ1-5; D remains unclear. The sequencing input was PBMCs. In nucleotides, the CDR3 is TGTGCCATCAGTGAGCTGGGTGTAGGGAGCAATCAGCCCCAGCATTTT. It codes for CAISELGVGSNQPQHF.